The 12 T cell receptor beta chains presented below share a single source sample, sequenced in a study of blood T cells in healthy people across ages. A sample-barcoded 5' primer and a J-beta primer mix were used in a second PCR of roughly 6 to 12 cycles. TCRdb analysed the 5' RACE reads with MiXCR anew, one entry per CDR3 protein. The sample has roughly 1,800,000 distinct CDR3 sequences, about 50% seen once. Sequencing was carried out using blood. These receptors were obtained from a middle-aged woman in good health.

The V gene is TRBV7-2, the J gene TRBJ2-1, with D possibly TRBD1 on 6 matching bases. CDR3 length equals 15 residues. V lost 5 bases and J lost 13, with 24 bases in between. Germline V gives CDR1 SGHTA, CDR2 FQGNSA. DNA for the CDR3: TGTGCCAGCAGCCAGGGCAGGGGCCTCCAAGAGACCCAGTTCTTC. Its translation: CASSQGRGLQETQFF.

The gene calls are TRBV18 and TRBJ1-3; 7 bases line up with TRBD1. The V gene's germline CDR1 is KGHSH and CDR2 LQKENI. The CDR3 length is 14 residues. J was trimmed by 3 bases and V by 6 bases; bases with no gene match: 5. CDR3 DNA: TGTGCCAGCTCCGAAGACAGGGATGGAAACACCATATATTTT. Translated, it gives CASSEDRDGNTIYF.

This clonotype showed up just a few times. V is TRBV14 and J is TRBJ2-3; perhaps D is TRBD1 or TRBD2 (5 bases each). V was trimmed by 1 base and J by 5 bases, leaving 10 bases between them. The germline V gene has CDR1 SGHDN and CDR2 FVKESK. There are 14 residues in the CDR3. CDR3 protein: CASSQVRGVDTQYF. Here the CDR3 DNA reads TGTGCCAGCAGCCAAGTTCGGGGCGTAGATACGCAGTATTTT.

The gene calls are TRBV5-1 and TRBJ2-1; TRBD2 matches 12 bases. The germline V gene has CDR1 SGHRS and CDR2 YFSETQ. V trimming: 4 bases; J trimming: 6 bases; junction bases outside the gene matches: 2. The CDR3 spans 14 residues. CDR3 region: CASSATSGGNEQFF. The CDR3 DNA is TGCGCCAGCAGCGCGACTAGCGGGGGCAATGAGCAGTTCTTC. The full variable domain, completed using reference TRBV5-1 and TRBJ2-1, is KAGVTQTPRYLIKTRGQQVTLSCSPISGHRSVSWYQQTPGQGLQFLFEYFSETQRNKGNFPGRFSGRQFSNSRSEMNVSTLELGDSALYLCASSATSGGNEQFFGPGTRLTVL.

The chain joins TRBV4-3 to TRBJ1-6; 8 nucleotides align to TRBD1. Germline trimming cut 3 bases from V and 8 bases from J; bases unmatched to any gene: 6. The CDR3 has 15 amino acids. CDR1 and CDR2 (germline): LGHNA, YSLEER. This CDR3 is CASSHGQGTDSPLHF. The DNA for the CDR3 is TGCGCCAGCAGCCATGGACAGGGAACCGATTCACCCCTCCACTTT.

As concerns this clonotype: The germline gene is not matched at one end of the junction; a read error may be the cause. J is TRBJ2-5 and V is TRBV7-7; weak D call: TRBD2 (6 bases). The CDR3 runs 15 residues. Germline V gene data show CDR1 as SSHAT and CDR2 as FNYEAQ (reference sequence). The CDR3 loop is CASSPFGTAQETQYF. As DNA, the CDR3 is TGTGCTAGCAGCCCCTTCGGGACTGCACAAGAGACCCAGTACTTC.

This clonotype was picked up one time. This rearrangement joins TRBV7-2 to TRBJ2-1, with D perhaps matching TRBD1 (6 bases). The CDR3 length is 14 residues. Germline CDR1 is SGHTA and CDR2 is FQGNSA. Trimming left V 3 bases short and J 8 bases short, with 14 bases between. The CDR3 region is CASSLEDRRDEQFF. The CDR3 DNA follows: TGTGCCAGCAGCTTGGAAGACAGGAGAGATGAGCAGTTCTTC.

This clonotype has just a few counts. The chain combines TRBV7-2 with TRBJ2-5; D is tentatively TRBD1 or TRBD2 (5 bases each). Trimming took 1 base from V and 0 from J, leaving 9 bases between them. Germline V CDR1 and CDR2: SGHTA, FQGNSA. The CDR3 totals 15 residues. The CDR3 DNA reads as TGTGCCAGCAGCTTAGGGGGGAACAACCAAGAGACCCAGTACTTC. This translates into CASSLGGNNQETQYF. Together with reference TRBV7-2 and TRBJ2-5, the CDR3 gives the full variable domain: GAGVSQSPSNKVTEKGKDVELRCDPISGHTALYWYRQSLGQGLEFLIYFQGNSAPDKSGLPSDRFSAERTGGSVSTLTIQRTQQEDSAVYLCASSLGGNNQETQYFGPGTRLLVL.

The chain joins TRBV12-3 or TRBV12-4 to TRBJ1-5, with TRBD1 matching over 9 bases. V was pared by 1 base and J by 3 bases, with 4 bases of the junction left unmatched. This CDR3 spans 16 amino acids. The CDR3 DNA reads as TGTGCCAGCAGTTTAGGGGACAGGGTGAACAATCAGCCCCAGCATTTT. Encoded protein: CASSLGDRVNNQPQHF.

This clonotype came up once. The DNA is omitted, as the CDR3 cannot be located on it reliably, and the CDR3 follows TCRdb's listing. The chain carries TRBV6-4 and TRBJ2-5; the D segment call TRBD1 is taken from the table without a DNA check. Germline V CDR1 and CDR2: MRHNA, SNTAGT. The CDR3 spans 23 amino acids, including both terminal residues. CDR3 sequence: CASRDGTGGIYGIQYFGAGTQYF.

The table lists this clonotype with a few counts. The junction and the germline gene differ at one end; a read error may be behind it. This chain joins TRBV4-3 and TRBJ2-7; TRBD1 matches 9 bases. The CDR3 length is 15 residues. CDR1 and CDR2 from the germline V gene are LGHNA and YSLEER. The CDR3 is CASSHLGDRDYGQYF. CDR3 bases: TGCGCCAGCAGCCATCTAGGGGACAGGGACTACGGGCAGTACTTC.

The CDR3 sequence is CASSYSPGLWHGYTF. CDR3 nucleotide sequence: TGTGCCAGCAGTTACTCCCCAGGGCTGTGGCATGGCTACACCTTC. The chain uses TRBV6-6 and TRBJ1-2; the D gene is possibly TRBD1 (5 bases). Trimming took off 0 bases at V and 6 bases at J, with 14 bases between the two ends. The CDR3 extends over 15 amino acids. CDR1 is MNHNY, CDR2 SVGAGI, per germline (reference sequence).